Below, 20 T cell receptor beta chains from the same sample are listed, as sequenced in a study of blood T cell repertoires in COVID-19. Only in-frame clones appear in the TCRdb table, and some are missing; sequencing was by immunoSEQ multiplex PCR. The table has over 100,000 clones, approximately 84% seen once; the top ten hold 4.5%. Sequencing used peripheral blood. These receptors all come from a human donor in a cohort sampled during active COVID-19.

In the case of this clone: The junction departs from germline at one end; a sequencing error may be responsible. V is TRBV6-5 and J is TRBJ1-6; D gene uncertain. CDR3 size: 16 residues. CDR1 MNHEY and CDR2 SVGAGI come from the germline V gene. The CDR3 nucleotides read TGTACCAGCAGTTACAAGGCTAGCTCCTATAATTCACCCCTCCACTTT. Translated: CTSSYKASSYNSPLHF.

This clone was detected only a few times. The chain links TRBV9 to TRBJ1-3; D ambiguous. The CDR3 sequence is 15 residues long. V dropped 2 bases and J dropped 0 bases, with 9 bases sitting between them. Germline V gives CDR1 SGDLS, CDR2 YYNGEE. The chain's CDR3 is CASSVRHGSGNTIYF. The CDR3 DNA reads TGTGCCAGCAGCGTCCGACATGGCTCTGGAAACACCATATATTTT.

The chain couples TRBV5-4 to TRBJ1-6; TRBD1 matches 8 bases. V was pared by 5 bases and J by 2 bases, with 6 bases of the junction left unmatched. Germline V gene lookup returns CDR1 SGHNT and CDR2 YYREEE (reference sequence). This CDR3 contains 16 residues. The CDR3 loop is CASRPGGSPYNSPLHF. The DNA for the CDR3 is TGTGCCAGCAGGCCAGGGGGCAGCCCCTATAATTCACCCCTCCACTTT.

This sequence joins TRBV21-1 and TRBJ1-2. TRBV21-1 is tagged as a pseudogene. This CDR3 comprises 12 residues. The CDR3 here is CATTILNYGYTF. In nucleotides, the CDR3 is TGTGCCACTACCATCCTAAACTATGGCTACACCTTC.

The CDR3 here is CASSVIASPGTDTQYF. The CDR3 nucleotides read TGTGCCAGCAGCGTAATCGCTAGCCCCGGCACAGATACGCAGTATTTT. The chain carries TRBV9 and TRBJ2-3; maybe TRBD2 (5 bases). Germline V lookup: CDR1 SGDLS, CDR2 YYNGEE. The CDR3 is made up of 16 amino acids. The germline V and J ends were trimmed by 1 base and 1 base, with 13 bases remaining between them.

This chain joins TRBV19 and TRBJ1-4; D ambiguous. The CDR3 loop spans 16 amino acids. V shed 3 bases and J shed 0 bases, with 11 bases lying between them. The germline CDR1 and CDR2 sequences are LNHDA and SQIVND (reference sequence). CDR3 protein: CASSMRRSATNEKLFF. As DNA, the CDR3 is TGTGCCAGTAGTATGCGCCGAAGTGCAACTAATGAAAAACTGTTTTTT.

The chain recombines TRBV7-9 with TRBJ1-4; D is ambiguous. Germline V lookup: CDR1 SEHNR, CDR2 FQNEAQ (reference sequence). V lost 5 bases and J 5 bases, leaving 12 bases between the germline ends. The CDR3 totals 14 residues. CDR3: CASSPGSSNEKLFF. The CDR3 DNA is TGTGCCAGCAGCCCAGGATCGAGCAATGAAAAACTGTTTTTT. The full variable domain, its missing parts supplied by reference TRBV7-9 and TRBJ1-4, is DTGVSQNPRHKITKRGQNVTFRCDPISEHNRLYWYRQTLGQGPEFLTYFQNEAQLEKSRLLSDRFSAERPKGSFSTLEIQRTEQGDSAMYLCASSPGSSNEKLFFGSGTQLSVL.

This clone appeared once. The V call is TRBV20-1, the J call TRBJ2-4; D gene unclear. V lost 7 bases and J 0 bases, leaving 4 bases between the germline ends. Germline lookup yields CDR1 DFQATT and CDR2 SNEGSKA (reference sequence). The CDR3 sequence is 11 residues long. CDR3 coding DNA: TGCAGTGGGCTAGCCAAAAACATTCAGTACTTC. Amino acid sequence: CSGLAKNIQYF.

The chain joins TRBV5-1 to TRBJ2-4; 8 bases line up with TRBD1. Germline CDR1 is SGHRS and CDR2 is YFSETQ. V was pared by 2 bases and J by 14 bases, with 9 bases of the junction left unmatched. CDR3 size: 13 residues. DNA of the CDR3: TGCGCCAGCAGCTTATCCCCGACAGGGGCGAAGTACTTC. Translating gives CASSLSPTGAKYF.

The chain recombines TRBV10-3 with TRBJ2-7; a possible D gene is TRBD2 (5 bases). CDR1 is ENHRY, CDR2 SYGVKD, per germline. The CDR3 length is 13 residues. The V end was cut by 2 bases, the J end by 5 bases, with 10 bases between. CDR3 residues: CAISEVASDEQYF. The CDR3 bases are TGTGCCATCAGTGAGGTAGCGTCGGACGAGCAGTACTTC.

The chain uses TRBV4-2 and TRBJ1-3; D gene unclear. V was cut by 1 base and J by 3 bases, with 10 bases left in between. There are 15 residues in the CDR3. Germline CDR1 LGHNA, CDR2 YNFKEQ. The CDR3 reads CASSQVPGNGNTIYF. The CDR3 DNA follows: TGTGCCAGCAGCCAAGTCCCCGGGAATGGAAACACCATATATTTT.

V is TRBV5-6 and J is TRBJ1-4; tentative D call: TRBD1 (5 bases). The CDR3 runs 15 residues. The V gene lost 2 bases and the J gene lost 2 bases, with 10 bases spanning the gap. Per the germline V gene, CDR1 is SGHDT and CDR2 is YYEEEE. This CDR3 is CASSFGGGTNEKLFF. The DNA of the CDR3 is TGTGCCAGCAGCTTTGGTGGGGGGACTAATGAAAAACTGTTTTTT.

The chain combines TRBV2 with TRBJ1-2; D not certain. There are 14 residues in the CDR3. V was clipped by 2 bases and J by 6 bases, with 13 bases between them. Per germline, CDR1 SNHLY and CDR2 FYNNEI. The CDR3, as DNA: TGTGCCAGCAGTGAATTGTCCCCCCTTGATGGCTACACCTTC. Its protein is CASSELSPLDGYTF.

V gene TRBV4-2 combines with J gene TRBJ2-1, with 14 nucleotides matching TRBD2. The CDR3 has 19 amino acids. V was pared by 4 bases and J by 4 bases, with 12 bases of the junction left unmatched. In germline, CDR1 is LGHNA, CDR2 YNFKEQ. The CDR3 DNA is TGTGCCAGCAGCCCCCGGGACAGGGGGACTAGCGGGGGTTACAATGAGCAGTTCTTC. Its protein is CASSPRDRGTSGGYNEQFF.

The V gene is TRBV7-2, the J gene TRBJ1-1; D is unclear. Germline V gene sequence: CDR1 SGHTA, CDR2 FQGNSA. With 2 bases removed from V and 4 bases from J, the gap between germline ends came to 11 bases. The CDR3 is 14 amino acids. As DNA, the CDR3 is TGTGCCAGCAGCTTAAAACCGGGGAGCACTGAAGCTTTCTTT. This gives the protein CASSLKPGSTEAFF.

V is TRBV3-1 (or the pseudogene TRBV3-2) and J is TRBJ2-3, with D perhaps matching TRBD2 (5 bases). Germline V lookup: CDR1 LGHDT, CDR2 YNNKEL (reference sequence). This CDR3 spans 13 amino acids. V lost 1 base and J lost 8, with 10 bases in between. The CDR3 sequence: CASSQGEGGTQYF. DNA for the CDR3: TGTGCCAGCAGCCAAGGTGAAGGAGGTACGCAGTATTTT.

This clone came up once. The V call is TRBV11-2, the J call TRBJ1-1; D is undetermined. V was pared by 1 base and J by 4 bases, with 10 bases between. Germline CDR1 SGHAT, CDR2 FQNNGV. The CDR3 contains 14 residues. In DNA form, the CDR3 reads TGTGCCAGCAGCTTAGGACACCTGGGCACTGAAGCTTTCTTT. It is translated as CASSLGHLGTEAFF.

This clone was found a few times. V is TRBV9 and J is TRBJ1-2; D unclear. Per germline, CDR1 SGDLS and CDR2 YYNGEE. The V gene lost 3 bases and the J gene lost 0 bases, with 12 bases spanning the gap. This CDR3 is 15 amino acids long. This CDR3 reads CASSASLGTNYGYTF. CDR3 nucleotides: TGTGCCAGCAGCGCCTCACTCGGGACTAACTATGGCTACACCTTC.

This sequence joins TRBV4-2 and TRBJ2-3; weak D call: TRBD1 (6 bases). The CDR3 extends over 16 amino acids. V was shortened by 1 base and J by 3 bases, with 14 bases between the two germline ends. Germline CDR1 reads LGHNA; CDR2 reads YNFKEQ. The DNA of the CDR3 is TGTGCCAGCAGCCAAGGCCAGGGGCGCGTGACAGATACGCAGTATTTT. Protein: CASSQGQGRVTDTQYF.

The chain is built from TRBV5-1 and TRBJ2-7, with TRBD2 matching 8 bases. The CDR3 sequence is 14 residues long. After removal of 1 base from V and 5 bases from J, the junction contained 5 bases not matched to a gene. Germline assignment: CDR1 SGHRS and CDR2 YFSETQ. Here the CDR3 reads CASSLYISGDEQYF. In DNA, the CDR3 is TGCGCCAGCAGCTTGTATATTAGCGGGGACGAGCAGTACTTC.